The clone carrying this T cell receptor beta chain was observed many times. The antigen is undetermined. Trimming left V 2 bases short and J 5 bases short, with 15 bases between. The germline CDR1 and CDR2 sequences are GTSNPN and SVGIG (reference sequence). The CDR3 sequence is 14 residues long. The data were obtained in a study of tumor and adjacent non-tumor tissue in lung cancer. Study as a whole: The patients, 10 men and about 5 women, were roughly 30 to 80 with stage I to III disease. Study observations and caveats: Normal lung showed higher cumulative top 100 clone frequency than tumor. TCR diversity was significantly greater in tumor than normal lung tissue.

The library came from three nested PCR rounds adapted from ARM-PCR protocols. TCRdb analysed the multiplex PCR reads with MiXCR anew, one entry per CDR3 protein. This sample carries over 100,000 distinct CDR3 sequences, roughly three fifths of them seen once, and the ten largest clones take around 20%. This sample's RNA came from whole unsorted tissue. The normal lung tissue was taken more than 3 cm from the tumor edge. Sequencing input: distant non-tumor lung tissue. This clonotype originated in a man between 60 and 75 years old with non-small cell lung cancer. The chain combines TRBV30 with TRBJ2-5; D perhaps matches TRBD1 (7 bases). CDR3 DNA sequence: TGTGCCTGGAGTATGTCAGGGGGAGGTGAGACCCAGTACTTC. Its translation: CAWSMSGGGETQYF. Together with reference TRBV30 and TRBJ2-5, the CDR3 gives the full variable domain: SQTIHQWPATLVQPVGSPLSLECTVEGTSNPNLYWYRQAAGRGLQLLFYSVGIGQISSEVPQNLSASRPQDRQFILSSKKLLLSDSGFYLCAWSMSGGGETQYFGPGTRLLVL.